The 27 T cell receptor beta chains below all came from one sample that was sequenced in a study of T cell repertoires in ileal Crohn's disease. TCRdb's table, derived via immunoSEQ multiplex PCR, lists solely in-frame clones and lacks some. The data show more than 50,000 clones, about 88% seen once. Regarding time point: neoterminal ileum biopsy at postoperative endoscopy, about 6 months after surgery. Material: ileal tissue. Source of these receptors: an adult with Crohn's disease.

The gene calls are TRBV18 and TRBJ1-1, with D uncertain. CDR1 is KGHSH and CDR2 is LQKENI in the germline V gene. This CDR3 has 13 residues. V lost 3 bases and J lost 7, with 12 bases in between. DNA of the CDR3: TGTGCCAGCTCACCTAACCTAGAAAATGAAGCTTTCTTT. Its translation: CASSPNLENEAFF.

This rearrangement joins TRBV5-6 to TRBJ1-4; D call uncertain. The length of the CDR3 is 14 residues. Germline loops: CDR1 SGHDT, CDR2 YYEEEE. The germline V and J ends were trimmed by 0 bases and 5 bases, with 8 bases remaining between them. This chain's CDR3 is CASSLVDGNEKLFF. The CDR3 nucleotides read TGTGCCAGCAGCTTGGTCGACGGGAATGAAAAACTGTTTTTT.

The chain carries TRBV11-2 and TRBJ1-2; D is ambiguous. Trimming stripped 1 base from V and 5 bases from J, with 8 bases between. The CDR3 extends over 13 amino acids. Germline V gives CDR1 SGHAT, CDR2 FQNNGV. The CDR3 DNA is TGTGCCAGCAGCTTAGGTGGCCTGTATGGCTACACCTTC. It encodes CASSLGGLYGYTF.

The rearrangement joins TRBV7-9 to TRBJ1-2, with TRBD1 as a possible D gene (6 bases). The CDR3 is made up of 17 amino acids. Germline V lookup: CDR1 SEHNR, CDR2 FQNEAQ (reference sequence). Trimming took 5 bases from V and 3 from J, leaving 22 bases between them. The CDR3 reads CASSPGAGAMTHYGYTF. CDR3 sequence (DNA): TGTGCCAGCAGCCCCGGGGCAGGGGCGATGACTCACTATGGCTACACCTTC.

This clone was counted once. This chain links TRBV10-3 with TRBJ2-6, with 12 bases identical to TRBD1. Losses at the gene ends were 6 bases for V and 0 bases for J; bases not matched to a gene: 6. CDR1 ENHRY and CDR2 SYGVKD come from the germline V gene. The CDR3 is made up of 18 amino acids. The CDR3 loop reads CAISRDRGPRSGANVLTF. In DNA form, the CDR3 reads TGTGCCATCAGCCGGGACAGGGGGCCGCGCTCTGGGGCCAACGTCCTGACTTTC.

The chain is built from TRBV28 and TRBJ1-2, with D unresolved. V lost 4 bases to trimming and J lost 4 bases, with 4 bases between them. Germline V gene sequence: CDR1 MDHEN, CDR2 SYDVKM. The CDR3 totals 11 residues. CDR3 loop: CASSSGYGYTF. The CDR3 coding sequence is TGTGCCAGCAGTTCCGGCTATGGCTACACCTTC.

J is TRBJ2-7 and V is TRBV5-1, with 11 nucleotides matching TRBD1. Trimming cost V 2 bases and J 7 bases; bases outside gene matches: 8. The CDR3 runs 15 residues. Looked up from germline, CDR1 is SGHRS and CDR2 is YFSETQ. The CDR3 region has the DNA TGCGCCAGCAGCTTTTTAGGACAGGGGGCCTTGGAGCAGTACTTC. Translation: CASSFLGQGALEQYF.

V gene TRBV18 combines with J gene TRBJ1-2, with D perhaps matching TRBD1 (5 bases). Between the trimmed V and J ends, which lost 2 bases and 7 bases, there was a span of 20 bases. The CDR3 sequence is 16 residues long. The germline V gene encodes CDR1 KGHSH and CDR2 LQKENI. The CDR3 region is CASSPMVGLRGGGYTF. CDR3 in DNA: TGTGCCAGCTCACCAATGGTCGGCCTCCGGGGGGGTGGCTACACCTTC.

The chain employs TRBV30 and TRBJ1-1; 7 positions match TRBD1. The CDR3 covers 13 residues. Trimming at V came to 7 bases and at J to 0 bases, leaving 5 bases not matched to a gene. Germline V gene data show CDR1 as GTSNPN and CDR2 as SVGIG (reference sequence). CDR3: CASFGQVNTEAFF. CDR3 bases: TGTGCCTCCTTTGGACAGGTGAACACTGAAGCTTTCTTT.

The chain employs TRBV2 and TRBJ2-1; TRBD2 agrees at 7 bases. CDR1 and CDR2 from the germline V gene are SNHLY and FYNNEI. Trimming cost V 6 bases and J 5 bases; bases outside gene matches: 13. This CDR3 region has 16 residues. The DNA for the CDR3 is TGTGCCAGCAGCGGGCCGACGGGGAGGGATCACAATGAGCAGTTCTTC. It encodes CASSGPTGRDHNEQFF.

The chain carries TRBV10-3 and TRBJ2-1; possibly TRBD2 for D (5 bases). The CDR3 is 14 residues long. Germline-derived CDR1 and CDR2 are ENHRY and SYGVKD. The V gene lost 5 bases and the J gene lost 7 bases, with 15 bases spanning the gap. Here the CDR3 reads CAISPDKRTNEQFF. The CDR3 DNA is TGTGCCATCAGTCCCGATAAGCGGACGAATGAGCAGTTCTTC.

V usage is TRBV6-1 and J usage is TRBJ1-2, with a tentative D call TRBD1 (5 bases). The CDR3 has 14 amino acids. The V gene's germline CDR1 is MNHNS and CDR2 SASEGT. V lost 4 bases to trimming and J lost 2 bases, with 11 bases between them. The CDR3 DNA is TGTGCCAGCAGTGCCCTGACAGTCAACTATGGCTACACCTTC. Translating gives CASSALTVNYGYTF.

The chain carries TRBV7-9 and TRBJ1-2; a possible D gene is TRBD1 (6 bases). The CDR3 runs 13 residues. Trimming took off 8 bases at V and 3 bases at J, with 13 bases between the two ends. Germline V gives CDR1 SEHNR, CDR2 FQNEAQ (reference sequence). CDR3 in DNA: TGTGCCAGCCACAAGGGGGGGTACTATGGCTACACCTTC. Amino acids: CASHKGGYYGYTF.

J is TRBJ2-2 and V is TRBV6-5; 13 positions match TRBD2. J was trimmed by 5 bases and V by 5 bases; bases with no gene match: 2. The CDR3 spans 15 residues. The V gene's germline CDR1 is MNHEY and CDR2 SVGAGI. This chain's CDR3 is CASSMGLAGTGELFF. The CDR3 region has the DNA TGTGCCAGCAGTATGGGACTAGCGGGAACCGGGGAGCTGTTTTTT.

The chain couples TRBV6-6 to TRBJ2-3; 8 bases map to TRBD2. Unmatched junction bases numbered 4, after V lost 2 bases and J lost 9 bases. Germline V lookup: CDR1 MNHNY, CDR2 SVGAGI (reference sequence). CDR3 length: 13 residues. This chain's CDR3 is CASSYPTSGTQYF. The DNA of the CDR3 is TGTGCCAGCAGTTACCCCACTAGCGGCACGCAGTATTTT.

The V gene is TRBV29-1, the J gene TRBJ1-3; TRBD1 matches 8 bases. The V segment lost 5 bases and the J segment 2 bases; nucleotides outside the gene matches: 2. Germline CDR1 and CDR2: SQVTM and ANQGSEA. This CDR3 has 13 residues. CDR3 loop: CSVRRGPGNTIYF. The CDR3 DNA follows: TGCAGCGTTCGCAGGGGGCCTGGAAACACCATATATTTT.

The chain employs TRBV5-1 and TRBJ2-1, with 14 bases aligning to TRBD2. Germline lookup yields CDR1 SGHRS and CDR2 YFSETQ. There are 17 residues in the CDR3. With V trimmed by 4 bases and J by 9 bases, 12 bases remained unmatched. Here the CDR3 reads CASSLRLAGGLGREQFF. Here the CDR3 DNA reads TGCGCCAGCAGCCTGAGACTAGCGGGGGGGCTAGGGCGTGAGCAGTTCTTC.

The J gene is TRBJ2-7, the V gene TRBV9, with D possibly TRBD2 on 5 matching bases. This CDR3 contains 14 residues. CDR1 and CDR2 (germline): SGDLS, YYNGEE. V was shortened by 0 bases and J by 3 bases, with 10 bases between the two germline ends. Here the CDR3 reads CASSVEPGIYEQYF. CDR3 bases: TGTGCCAGCAGCGTAGAGCCGGGAATCTACGAGCAGTACTTC.

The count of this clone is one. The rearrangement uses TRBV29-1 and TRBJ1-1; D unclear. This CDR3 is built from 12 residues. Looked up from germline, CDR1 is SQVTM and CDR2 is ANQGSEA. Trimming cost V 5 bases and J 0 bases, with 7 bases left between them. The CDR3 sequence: CSVFVVNTEAFF. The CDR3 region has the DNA TGCAGCGTTTTCGTCGTGAACACTGAAGCTTTCTTT.

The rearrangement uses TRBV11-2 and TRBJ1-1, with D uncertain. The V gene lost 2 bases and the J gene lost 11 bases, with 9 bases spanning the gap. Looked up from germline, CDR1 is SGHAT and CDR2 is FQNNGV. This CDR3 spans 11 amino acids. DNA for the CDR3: TGTGCCAGCAGCTTAAACAGAGGGGCTTTCTTT. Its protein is CASSLNRGAFF.

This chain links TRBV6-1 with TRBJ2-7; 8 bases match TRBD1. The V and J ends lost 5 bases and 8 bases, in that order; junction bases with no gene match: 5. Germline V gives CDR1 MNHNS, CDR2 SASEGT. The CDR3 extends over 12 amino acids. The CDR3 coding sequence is TGTGCCAGCAGTACCGGACAGGGTAAGCAGTACGTC. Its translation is CASSTGQGKQYV.

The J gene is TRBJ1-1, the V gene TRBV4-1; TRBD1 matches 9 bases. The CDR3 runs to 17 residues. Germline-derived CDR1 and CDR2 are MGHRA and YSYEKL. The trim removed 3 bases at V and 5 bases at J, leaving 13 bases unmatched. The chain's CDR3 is CASSQTGQGILVTEAFF. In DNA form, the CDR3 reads TGCGCCAGCAGCCAGACGGGACAGGGTATTTTAGTGACTGAAGCTTTCTTT.

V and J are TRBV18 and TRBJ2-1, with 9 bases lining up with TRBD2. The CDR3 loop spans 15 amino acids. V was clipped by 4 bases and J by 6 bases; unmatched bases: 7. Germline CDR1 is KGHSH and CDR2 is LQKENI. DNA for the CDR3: TGTGCCAGCTCACTTAAGCGGGGGGTTATCAATGAGCAGTTCTTC. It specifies CASSLKRGVINEQFF.

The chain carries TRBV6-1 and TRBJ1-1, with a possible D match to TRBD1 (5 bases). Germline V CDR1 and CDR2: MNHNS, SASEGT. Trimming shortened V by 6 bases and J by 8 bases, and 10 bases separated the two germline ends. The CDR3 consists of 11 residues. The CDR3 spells CASSHTGEAFF. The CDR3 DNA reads TGTGCCAGCAGCCATACAGGAGAAGCTTTCTTT.

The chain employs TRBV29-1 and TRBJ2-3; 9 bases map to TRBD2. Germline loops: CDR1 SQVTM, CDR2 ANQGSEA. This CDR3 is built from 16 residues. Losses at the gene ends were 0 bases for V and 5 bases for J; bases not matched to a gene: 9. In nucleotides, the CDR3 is TGCAGCGTTGAAGATCTAAGCGGGGGGATGGGAGATACGCAGTATTTT. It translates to CSVEDLSGGMGDTQYF.

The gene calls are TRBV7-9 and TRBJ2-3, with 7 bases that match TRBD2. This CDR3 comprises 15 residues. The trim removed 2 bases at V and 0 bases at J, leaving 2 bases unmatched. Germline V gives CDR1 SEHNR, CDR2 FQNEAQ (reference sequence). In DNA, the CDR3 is TGTGCCAGCAGCTTACTAGCGGCTAGCACAGATACGCAGTATTTT. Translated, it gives CASSLLAASTDTQYF.

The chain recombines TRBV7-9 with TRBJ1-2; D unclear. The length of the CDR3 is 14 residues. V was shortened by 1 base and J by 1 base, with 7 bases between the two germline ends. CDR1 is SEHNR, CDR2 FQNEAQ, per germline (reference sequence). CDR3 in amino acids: CASSLDAGNYGYTF. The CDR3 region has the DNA TGTGCCAGCAGCTTAGATGCGGGTAACTATGGCTACACCTTC.